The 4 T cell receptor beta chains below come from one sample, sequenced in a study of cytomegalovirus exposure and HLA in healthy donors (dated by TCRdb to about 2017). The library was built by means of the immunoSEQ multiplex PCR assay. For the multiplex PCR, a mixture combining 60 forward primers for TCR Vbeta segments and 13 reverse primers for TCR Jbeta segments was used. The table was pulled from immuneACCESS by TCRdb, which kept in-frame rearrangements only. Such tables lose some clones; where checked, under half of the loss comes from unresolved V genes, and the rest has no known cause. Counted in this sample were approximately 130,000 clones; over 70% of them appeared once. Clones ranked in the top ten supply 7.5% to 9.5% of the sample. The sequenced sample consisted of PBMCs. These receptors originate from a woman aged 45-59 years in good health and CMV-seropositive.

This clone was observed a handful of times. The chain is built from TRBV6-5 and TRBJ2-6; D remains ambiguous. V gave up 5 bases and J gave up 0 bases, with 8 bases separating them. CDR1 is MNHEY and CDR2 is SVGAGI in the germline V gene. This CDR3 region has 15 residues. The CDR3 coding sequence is TGTGCCAGCAGTGGCGGTTTCTCTGGGGCCAACGTCCTGACTTTC. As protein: CASSGGFSGANVLTF.

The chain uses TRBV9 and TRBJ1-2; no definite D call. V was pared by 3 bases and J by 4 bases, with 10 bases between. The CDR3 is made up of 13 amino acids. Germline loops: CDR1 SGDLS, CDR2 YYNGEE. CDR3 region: CASSGAGGYGYTF. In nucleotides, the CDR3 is TGTGCCAGCAGCGGGGCGGGCGGCTATGGCTACACCTTC.

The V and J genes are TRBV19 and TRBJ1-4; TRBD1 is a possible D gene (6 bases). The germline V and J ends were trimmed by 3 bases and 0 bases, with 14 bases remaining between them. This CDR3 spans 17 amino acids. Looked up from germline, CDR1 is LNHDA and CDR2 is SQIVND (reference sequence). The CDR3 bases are TGTGCCAGTAGTATCGGGACATACTCTGCAACTAATGAAAAACTGTTTTTT. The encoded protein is CASSIGTYSATNEKLFF.

The CDR3 DNA sequence: TGTGCCTGGAGTGGGAGCGTCTCCTACAATGAGCAGTTCTTC. As protein: CAWSGSVSYNEQFF. The chain links TRBV30 to TRBJ2-1; D is uncertain. Deletions cut 1 base from V and 0 bases from J, with 7 bases between. CDR1 GTSNPN and CDR2 SVGIG come from the germline V gene (reference sequence). This CDR3 spans 14 amino acids.